The 17 T cell receptor beta chains given below trace back to one sample, sequenced in a study of T cells in Graves' hyperthyroidism and ophthalmopathy. Amplified TCR beta CDR3 regions derived from RNA transcripts. In the first-round RT-PCR of the TCR CDR3, the HTBI primer set was used. TCRdb re-called the multiplex PCR reads through MiXCR, storing one row per CDR3 protein. Altogether roughly 570,000 distinct CDR3 sequences are present, under 60% being singletons, with the ten largest covering approximately 7.5%. Sequenced input: peripheral blood or thyroid tissue (not recorded which). These receptors came from a woman aged 18-35 years with Graves' hyperthyroidism.

This clonotype was seen repeatedly, ten times or more. V is TRBV20-1 and J is TRBJ2-7; 8 nucleotides line up with TRBD2. The CDR3 totals 14 residues. Germline loops: CDR1 DFQATT, CDR2 SNEGSKA (reference sequence). V was clipped by 3 bases and J by 5 bases; unmatched bases: 9. The CDR3: CSASDPGRAHEQYF. In DNA, the CDR3 is TGCAGTGCTAGTGACCCCGGGAGGGCCCACGAGCAGTACTTC.

The chain employs TRBV19 and TRBJ1-5, with 7 bases identical to TRBD1. The CDR3 is 16 amino acids. The V gene end was trimmed by 3 bases and the J gene end by 1 base; junction bases not matched to a gene: 6. Germline V gene sequence: CDR1 LNHDA, CDR2 SQIVND (reference sequence). CDR3 sequence: CASSIFNRGSNQPQHF. For the CDR3, the DNA is TGTGCCAGTAGTATCTTCAACAGGGGAAGCAATCAGCCCCAGCATTTT.

This clonotype is a singleton in its sample. The chain couples TRBV5-1 to TRBJ2-5, with unresolved D. The J call may be wrong; the DNA end is better matched by TRBJ2-1. The CDR3 sequence is 13 residues long. Germline values: CDR1 SGHRS, CDR2 YFSETQ. The CDR3 loop reads CASSWAEEDEQFF. CDR3 DNA: TGCGCCAGCAGCTGGGCGGAAGAAGATGAGCAGTTCTTC.

V is TRBV3-1 and J is TRBJ1-4, with unresolved D. CDR1 is LGHDT, CDR2 YNNKEL, per germline (reference sequence). The CDR3 spans 16 residues. The V gene lost 3 bases and the J gene lost 0 bases, with 11 bases spanning the gap. Here the CDR3 reads CASSHAGSSTNEKLFF. In DNA, the CDR3 is TGTGCCAGCAGCCACGCCGGGTCCTCAACTAATGAAAAACTGTTTTTT.

As for this clonotype: Relative to the germline gene, one junction end is altered; a read error may explain this. The chain combines TRBV7-3 with TRBJ2-5; tentatively, D is TRBD1 (6 bases). CDR1 and CDR2 (germline): SGHTA, FQGTGA. CDR3 length equals 16 residues. The CDR3 loop is CASSQGETGYQETQYF. DNA for the CDR3: TGCGCCAGCAGCCAAGGGGAAACAGGGTACCAAGAGACCCAGTACTTC.

A word on this clonotype: With a much larger clone just one base away, this may be a read error. The chain carries TRBV27 and TRBJ2-7; D uncertain. Germline CDR1 MNHEY, CDR2 SMNVEV (reference sequence). The CDR3 is 11 residues long. Trimming stripped 8 bases from V and 7 bases from J, with 12 bases between. The CDR3 here is CASGYGEEQYF. The CDR3 DNA reads TGTGCCAGCGGGTATGGAGAAGAGCAGTACTTC.

The chain has TRBV20-1 and TRBJ2-7; no definite D call. The CDR3 contains 13 residues. Germline CDR1 reads DFQATT; CDR2 reads SNEGSKA (reference sequence). Trimming removed 3 bases at V and 2 bases at J, with 11 bases between. The CDR3 loop is CSASRSAAYEQYF. The CDR3 region has the DNA TGCAGTGCTAGTCGGTCCGCCGCCTACGAGCAGTACTTC.

This clonotype was seen repeatedly, ten times or more. In nucleotides, the CDR3 is TGTGCCAGCAGTGACTCGGACAACACCGGGGAGCTGTTTTTT. This encodes CASSDSDNTGELFF. The rearrangement links TRBV6-4 to TRBJ2-2; D is ambiguous. Germline CDR1 and CDR2: MRHNA and SNTAGT. The CDR3 is made up of 14 amino acids. V was trimmed by 0 bases and J by 2 bases, leaving 4 bases between them.

This sequence joins TRBV2 and TRBJ1-2, with 8 bases that match TRBD1. The trim removed 8 bases at V and 10 bases at J, leaving 6 bases unmatched. The CDR3 covers 11 residues. Germline V lookup: CDR1 SNHLY, CDR2 FYNNEI. CDR3 region: CASEGQGAYTF. In DNA, the CDR3 is TGTGCCAGCGAAGGACAGGGAGCCTACACCTTC. Together with reference TRBV2 and TRBJ1-2, the CDR3 gives the full variable domain: EPEVTQTPSHQVTQMGQEVILRCVPISNHLYFYWYRQILGQKVEFLVSFYNNEISEKSEIFDDQFSVERPDGSNFTLKIRSTKLEDSAMYFCASEGQGAYTFGSGTRLTVV.

Worth noting for this clonotype: A read error may be the cause here, since a much bigger clone is one base away. The rearrangement uses TRBV3-1 and TRBJ2-7, with 7 nucleotides matching TRBD2. Germline CDR1 and CDR2: LGHDT and YNNKEL (reference sequence). The CDR3 has 14 residues. J lost 6 bases, V lost 6 bases, and 11 bases had no gene match. The CDR3 DNA sequence: TGTGCCAGCAGTTACGCGCTAACGGGAGGCGAGCAGTACTTC. This codes for CASSYALTGGEQYF.

The J gene is TRBJ2-7, the V gene TRBV30; TRBD1 aligns across 8 bases. The CDR3 runs to 13 residues. The trim removed 2 bases at V and 7 bases at J, leaving 7 bases unmatched. Germline V gene data show CDR1 as GTSNPN and CDR2 as SVGIG (reference sequence). CDR3 coding DNA: TGTGCCTGGAGTCCCAGGGGGCGCTGGGAGCAGTACTTC. Its translation is CAWSPRGRWEQYF.

The chain is built from TRBV9 and TRBJ1-4; no definite D call. The CDR3 is made up of 14 amino acids. Germline V lookup: CDR1 SGDLS, CDR2 YYNGEE. Trimming took off 1 base at V and 10 bases at J, with 14 bases between the two ends. CDR3 DNA: TGTGCCAGCAGCGTAAACAGCGCCACTGGAAAACTGTTTTTT. Its protein product is CASSVNSATGKLFF.

This clonotype came up many times. V usage is TRBV9 and J usage is TRBJ2-6, with D possibly matching TRBD2 (6 bases). The CDR3 runs 15 residues. V was pared by 5 bases and J by 1 base, with 10 bases between. Per the germline V gene, CDR1 is SGDLS and CDR2 is YYNGEE. The CDR3 DNA reads as TGTGCCAGCAGTATCGGGGGTTCTGGGGCCAACGTCCTGACTTTC. This codes for CASSIGGSGANVLTF.

The V call is TRBV24-1, the J call TRBJ1-4; D uncertain. The CDR3 is made up of 15 amino acids. V gave up 1 base and J gave up 8 bases, with 13 bases separating them. Germline CDR1 is KGHDR and CDR2 is SFDVKD. In nucleotides, the CDR3 is TGTGCCACCAGTGATTTTGGGTTTCGGTTGGAAAAACTGTTTTTT. This encodes CATSDFGFRLEKLFF.

This clonotype showed up just a few times. This sequence joins TRBV5-1 and TRBJ2-5; maybe TRBD2 (6 bases). CDR1 is SGHRS, CDR2 YFSETQ, per germline. Trimming removed 4 bases from V and 4 bases from J, with 11 bases in between. CDR3 size: 13 residues. CDR3 DNA sequence: TGCGCCAGCAGCGCCCTGGGAGGAGAGACCCAGTACTTC. Translated: CASSALGGETQYF.

In this sample, this clonotype turned up a few times. The chain couples TRBV11-2 to TRBJ2-5; 9 bases are a match to TRBD1. J was trimmed by 4 bases and V by 7 bases; bases with no gene match: 10. Germline assignment: CDR1 SGHAT and CDR2 FQNNGV. This CDR3 is 15 amino acids long. The CDR3 sequence: CASTRTGAPRETQYF. DNA for the CDR3: TGTGCCAGCACCCGGACAGGGGCCCCTCGAGAGACCCAGTACTTC.

The V call is TRBV19, the J call TRBJ1-2; 8 bases agree with TRBD1. V gave up 1 base and J gave up 2 bases; unmatched junction bases: 3. The CDR3 totals 15 residues. Germline CDR1 and CDR2: LNHDA and SQIVND (reference sequence). CDR3: CASSIAGGSNYGYTF. In DNA, the CDR3 is TGTGCCAGTAGTATAGCAGGGGGCAGCAACTATGGCTACACCTTC.